The T cell receptor (beta chain) under discussion was sequenced for a study of blood T cells in healthy people across ages. PCR was performed a second time for about 6 to 11 cycles using a sample-barcoded 5' primer and a J-beta primer mix. TCRdb itself ran the 5' RACE reads through MiXCR, one entry per CDR3 protein. Of fewer than 800,000 distinct CDR3 sequences listed, approximately 21% are singletons. This clonotype turned up a few times. The TCR was taken from a man aged 70 or older in good health. The sample taken for sequencing was blood.

DNA for the CDR3: TGCAGCGTTGCCAGGGGATCTACCACTGAAGCTTTCTTT. This translates into CSVARGSTTEAFF. J is TRBJ1-1 and V is TRBV29-1; tentatively, D is TRBD1 (6 bases). With 4 bases removed from V and 4 bases from J, the gap between germline ends came to 13 bases. In germline, CDR1 is SQVTM, CDR2 ANQGSEA. The CDR3 runs 13 residues.